The 18 T cell receptor beta chains below come from one sample, sequenced in a study of brain T cells in children with intractable seizures. Data came from immunoSEQ multiplex PCR; TCRdb stores just in-frame clones and leaves some out. The table lists about 120,000 clones, 90% to 95% of them singletons, with 3.8% in the top ten. This material consisted of peripheral blood, taken at surgery. The receptors derive from a boy under three years old with hemimegalencephaly and intractable seizures.

This chain links TRBV27 with TRBJ2-1, with D possibly called TRBD1 or TRBD2 (5 bases each). CDR1 is MNHEY and CDR2 is SMNVEV in the germline V gene (reference sequence). The CDR3 contains 15 residues. Trimming shortened V by 3 bases and J by 6 bases, and 15 bases separated the two germline ends. The chain's CDR3 is CASSFPGRGANEQFF. In DNA form, the CDR3 reads TGTGCCAGCAGTTTTCCGGGCCGGGGCGCCAATGAGCAGTTCTTC.

The chain carries TRBV28 and TRBJ2-1; D is possibly TRBD1 or TRBD2 (6 bases each). Germline loops: CDR1 MDHEN, CDR2 SYDVKM. V was trimmed by 8 bases and J by 3 bases, leaving 20 bases between them. The CDR3 is 16 residues long. The CDR3 coding sequence is TGTGCCAGCCTTTCGAAGAGGGGGAGGAACTACAATGAGCAGTTCTTC. Translated: CASLSKRGRNYNEQFF.

This clone has a handful of counts. J is TRBJ1-5 and V is TRBV7-9; 9 bases are shared with TRBD1. The junction had 14 bases not matched to a gene; V was cut back by 5 bases and J by 6 bases. Germline V gene sequence: CDR1 SEHNR, CDR2 FQNEAQ (reference sequence). This CDR3 region has 17 residues. The CDR3 sequence: CASSRGSRDREVQPQHF. DNA for the CDR3: TGTGCCAGCAGCCGAGGTTCACGGGACAGGGAGGTTCAGCCCCAGCATTTT.

The chain is built from TRBV27 and TRBJ2-5, with unresolved D. The V and J ends lost 8 bases and 1 base respectively, with 11 bases between them. There are 13 residues in the CDR3. Germline-derived CDR1 and CDR2 are MNHEY and SMNVEV (reference sequence). CDR3 coding DNA: TGTGCCAGCGGCGTTCAAGGCCAAGAGACCCAGTACTTC. Protein sequence: CASGVQGQETQYF.

The chain joins TRBV9 to TRBJ2-3; 10 bases fit TRBD2. The V gene end was trimmed by 0 bases and the J gene end by 4 bases; junction bases not matched to a gene: 8. The CDR3 is made up of 17 amino acids. Germline lookup yields CDR1 SGDLS and CDR2 YYNGEE. The CDR3 sequence is CASSVASGSGTADTQYF. CDR3 DNA sequence: TGTGCCAGCAGCGTAGCTAGCGGGAGCGGGACCGCAGATACGCAGTATTTT.

This chain links TRBV29-1 with TRBJ1-4; possibly TRBD1 for D (6 bases). Trimming took 6 bases from V and 7 from J, leaving 12 bases between them. This CDR3 has 12 residues. Looked up from germline, CDR1 is SQVTM and CDR2 is ANQGSEA. This CDR3 is CSVGTSGEKLFF. The CDR3 DNA is TGCAGCGTCGGGACATCGGGTGAAAAACTGTTTTTT.

The CDR3 protein is CASSYYGTYGYTF. The CDR3 nucleotides read TGTGCCAGCAGTTACTACGGCACCTATGGCTACACCTTC. The chain couples TRBV6-2 or TRBV6-3 to TRBJ1-2; D unresolved. Germline V gives CDR1 MNHEY, CDR2 SVGEGT. Trimming pared 1 base from V and 4 bases from J, leaving 7 bases between. The CDR3 has 13 residues.

This rearrangement joins TRBV6-2 or TRBV6-3 to TRBJ2-1; 8 bases fit TRBD1. V lost 1 base to trimming and J lost 0 bases; unmatched junction nucleotides: 5. CDR1 and CDR2 (germline): MNHEY, SVGEGT. This CDR3 is built from 17 residues. CDR3 residues: CASSYYGTGASYNEQFF. The CDR3 DNA reads as TGTGCCAGCAGTTACTACGGGACAGGAGCCTCCTACAATGAGCAGTTCTTC.

The chain carries TRBV2 and TRBJ2-1; D might be TRBD2 (5 bases). Trimming left V 6 bases short and J 0 bases short, with 9 bases between. The germline V gene encodes CDR1 SNHLY and CDR2 FYNNEI. CDR3 length: 14 amino acids. The CDR3 DNA is TGTGCCAGCAGGGACTTGATCTCCTACAATGAGCAGTTCTTC. Translated: CASRDLISYNEQFF.

This rearrangement joins TRBV6-5 to TRBJ2-5; D may correspond to TRBD1 or TRBD2 (6 bases each). V lost 6 bases to trimming and J lost 4 bases, with 12 bases between them. The length of the CDR3 is 13 residues. Germline-derived CDR1 and CDR2 are MNHEY and SVGAGI. The chain's CDR3 is CASSDRRAETQYF. The CDR3 DNA reads TGTGCCAGCAGCGACAGGAGGGCAGAGACCCAGTACTTC.

This chain links TRBV10-3 with TRBJ1-1, with TRBD1 matching 7 bases. The CDR3 loop spans 14 amino acids. Unmatched junction bases numbered 10, after V lost 7 bases and J lost 5 bases. From germline, CDR1 is ENHRY and CDR2 SYGVKD. Here the CDR3 reads CAIKEGAGWTEAFF. The CDR3 DNA reads TGTGCCATCAAAGAGGGGGCCGGATGGACTGAAGCTTTCTTT.

This clone was counted once. The chain employs TRBV6-2 or TRBV6-3 and TRBJ2-1; 12 bases map to TRBD2. The length of the CDR3 is 16 residues. The V and J ends lost 4 bases and 6 bases, in that order; junction bases with no gene match: 7. CDR1 and CDR2 (germline): MNHEY, SVGEGT. The CDR3 sequence is CASSWTSGTLGNEQFF. DNA of the CDR3: TGTGCCAGCAGTTGGACTAGCGGGACGCTAGGCAATGAGCAGTTCTTC.

V and J are TRBV28 and TRBJ1-5, with no clear D. Germline V gene data show CDR1 as MDHEN and CDR2 as SYDVKM. V was cut by 3 bases and J by 2 bases, with 11 bases left in between. CDR3 size: 15 residues. In DNA, the CDR3 is TGTGCCAGCAGTTTCCGGGGTAGGGGCAATCAGCCCCAGCATTTT. This sequence encodes CASSFRGRGNQPQHF.

J is TRBJ2-6 and V is TRBV27; 8 bases are a match to TRBD1. V was pared by 6 bases and J by 4 bases, with 5 bases of the junction left unmatched. Germline V gives CDR1 MNHEY, CDR2 SMNVEV (reference sequence). The CDR3 length is 15 residues. The CDR3 sequence: CASSRRGLGANVLTF. CDR3 DNA: TGTGCCAGCAGCCGCAGGGGGCTGGGGGCCAACGTCCTGACTTTC.

The chain employs TRBV6-5 and TRBJ2-3; TRBD2 is a possible D gene (6 bases). The CDR3 is 12 residues long. Germline CDR1 and CDR2: MNHEY and SVGAGI. V gave up 8 bases and J gave up 1 base, with 7 bases separating them. The CDR3, as DNA: TGTGCCAGCCCTAGCGGCACAGATACGCAGTATTTT. Residues: CASPSGTDTQYF.

V is TRBV9 and J is TRBJ2-7; 8 nucleotides align to TRBD1. This CDR3 is 15 amino acids long. The V gene's germline CDR1 is SGDLS and CDR2 YYNGEE. Losses at the gene ends were 3 bases for V and 5 bases for J; bases not matched to a gene: 10. The CDR3 DNA sequence: TGTGCCAGCAGCGCCGCAGGACAGGGTTTCAACGAGCAGTACTTC. This gives the protein CASSAAGQGFNEQYF.

The gene calls are TRBV7-2 and TRBJ1-6, with D unresolved. CDR1 and CDR2 (germline): SGHTA, FQGNSA. CDR3 length: 12 residues. V dropped 4 bases and J dropped 6 bases, with 4 bases sitting between them. The CDR3 region has the DNA TGTGCCAGCAGCTGGGCTAATTCACCCCTCCACTTT. Translating gives CASSWANSPLHF.

The chain has TRBV27 and TRBJ2-6; D is ambiguous. The CDR3 totals 13 residues. Germline assignment: CDR1 MNHEY and CDR2 SMNVEV (reference sequence). V was cut by 6 bases and J by 6 bases, with 9 bases left in between. CDR3 nucleotides: TGTGCCAGCAGCCCGCGGACGGCCAACGTCCTGACTTTC. It codes for CASSPRTANVLTF.